This T cell receptor (beta chain) was sequenced for a study of cytomegalovirus exposure and HLA in healthy donors. At the level of the study: A preliminary data release comprised tens of millions of unique TCRs obtained from HLA-typed donors. Study-wide results and caveats: Later analysis showed most CMV-associated TCR beta chains appearing HLA-restricted. Available immune exposure information covered CMV serostatus only.

Worth noting for this clone: What it recognizes is unknown.

This PCR relied on a set of 60 Vbeta primers and 13 Jbeta primers. The repertoire was sequenced with immunoSEQ multiplex PCR; TCRdb's copy has only in-frame clones and lacks some. The sample holds 80,000 to 90,000 clones; more than 60% are singletons and the top ten take approximately 2.8%. V gave up 5 bases and J gave up 7 bases, with 18 bases separating them. The CDR3 is 15 amino acids. Per the germline V gene, CDR1 is MNHNY and CDR2 is SVGAGI (reference sequence). The specimen was PBMCs. This clonotype was obtained from a man aged 25 to 45 in good health and CMV-seronegative. The chain combines TRBV6-6 with TRBJ1-5; D unresolved. The chain's CDR3 is CASSQDLEVGQPQHF. The CDR3 coding sequence is TGTGCCAGCAGTCAGGACCTGGAGGTAGGGCAGCCCCAGCATTTT.